The 29 T cell receptor beta chains listed next were all sequenced from one sample in a study of T cell responses to AZD1222 COVID-19 vaccine. Using immunoSEQ multiplex PCR, the repertoire was profiled, and TCRdb retains in-frame clones only, with some absent. The data contain roughly 170,000 clones, 85% to 90% of them singletons. The sequences come from peripheral blood, collected on day 0 of AZD1222 vaccination. These receptors were obtained from an adult in good health.

V and J are TRBV18 and TRBJ2-7; TRBD2 matches at 8 bases. V trimming: 3 bases; J trimming: 1 base; junction bases outside the gene matches: 8. The germline V gene has CDR1 KGHSH and CDR2 LQKENI. The CDR3 has 16 amino acids. The CDR3 nucleotides read TGTGCCAGCTCACCTCAGGATAGCGGGGTATCCTACGAGCAGTACTTC. It is translated as CASSPQDSGVSYEQYF.

With respect to this clone: The junction differs from germline at one of its ends, possibly a read error. The V call is TRBV11-2, the J call TRBJ1-3; a weak D match, TRBD1 (5 bases). CDR1 and CDR2 from the germline V gene are SGHAT and FQNNGV. The CDR3 contains 14 residues. In DNA form, the CDR3 reads TGTGCCAGCAGCTTAGGGGGCCTTAAGGGGCCCGGGCATTTT. Translating it yields CASSLGGLKGPGHF. The whole variable domain, filled in from reference TRBV11-2 and TRBJ1-3, reads EAGVAQSPRYKIIEKRQSVAFWCNPISGHATLYWYQQILGQGPKLLIQFQNNGVVDDSQLPKDRFSAERLKGVDSTLKIQPAKLEDSAVYLCASSLGGLKGPGHFGEGSWLTVV.

The rearrangement links TRBV28 to TRBJ2-7; D remains ambiguous. V dropped 3 bases and J dropped 7 bases, with 10 bases sitting between them. The CDR3 runs to 12 residues. Looked up from germline, CDR1 is MDHEN and CDR2 is SYDVKM. Written as DNA, the CDR3 is TGTGCCAGCAGTTTCCCCTCGACAGAGCAGTACTTC. It codes for CASSFPSTEQYF.

The rearrangement uses TRBV27 and TRBJ1-2; the D gene is possibly TRBD1 (6 bases). Trimming stripped 0 bases from V and 6 bases from J, with 35 bases between. Germline V gene lookup returns CDR1 MNHEY and CDR2 SMNVEV (reference sequence). The CDR3 extends over 22 amino acids. The CDR3 bases are TGTGCCAGCAGTTTATCGAGTGTGCATCCGGAGACAGGAAGGAGAGGGCCGGATGGCTACACCTTC. Encoded protein: CASSLSSVHPETGRRGPDGYTF.

This clone was observed a few times. The chain uses TRBV6-6 and TRBJ1-2; 8 bases agree with TRBD1. Trimming removed 0 bases from V and 1 base from J; junction bases left unmatched: 1. This CDR3 has 15 amino acids. CDR1 is MNHNY, CDR2 SVGAGI, per germline (reference sequence). The CDR3 loop reads CASSYSTGDNYGYTF. CDR3 in DNA: TGTGCCAGCAGTTACTCGACAGGGGATAACTATGGCTACACCTTC.

The rearrangement joins TRBV30 to TRBJ2-5; 11 nucleotides agree with TRBD1. CDR1 GTSNPN and CDR2 SVGIG come from the germline V gene (reference sequence). The CDR3 is 15 residues long. The ends lost 2 bases at V and 1 base at J; junction bases unmatched: 3. The CDR3 is CAWSTGTGGQETQYF. The CDR3 nucleotides read TGTGCCTGGAGTACTGGGACAGGGGGCCAAGAGACCCAGTACTTC.

This chain uses TRBV6-5 with TRBJ1-4; TRBD1 matches at 10 bases. This CDR3 has 14 residues. The germline V gene has CDR1 MNHEY and CDR2 SVGAGI. Unmatched junction bases numbered 6, after V lost 7 bases and J lost 7 bases. CDR3 region: CASTSGQGFEKLFF. The CDR3 coding sequence is TGTGCCAGCACGTCGGGACAGGGGTTTGAAAAACTGTTTTTT.

This CDR3 is CASSGQVNSPLHF. In nucleotides, the CDR3 is TGTGCCAGTAGTGGGCAGGTTAATTCACCCCTCCACTTT. The chain is built from TRBV19 and TRBJ1-6; no firm D call. Per germline, CDR1 LNHDA and CDR2 SQIVND (reference sequence). This CDR3 has 13 residues. V lost 5 bases and J 6 bases, leaving 8 bases between the germline ends.

The rearrangement joins TRBV3-1 (or the pseudogene TRBV3-2) to TRBJ1-1; no clear D gene. Trimming left V 0 bases short and J 10 bases short, with 12 bases between. Per the germline V gene, CDR1 is LGHDT and CDR2 is YNNKEL (reference sequence). CDR3 length: 13 residues. The CDR3 loop reads CASSQDVRFRAFF. In DNA, the CDR3 is TGTGCCAGCAGCCAAGATGTGCGGTTCCGAGCTTTCTTT.

Points on this clone: The junction differs from germline at one of its ends, possibly a read error. The chain links TRBV14 to TRBJ2-5, with TRBD2 as a possible D gene (6 bases). This CDR3 has 15 amino acids. Germline CDR1 SGHDN, CDR2 FVKESK. The CDR3 sequence: CASSQVGDLLGGLNF. CDR3 nucleotides: TGTGCCAGCAGCCAAGTGGGGGACTTGCTTGGAGGCCTCAACTTC.

The CDR3 here is CASSLIGNYEQYF. The CDR3, as DNA: TGCGCCAGCAGCTTGATTGGCAACTACGAGCAGTACTTC. This chain connects TRBV5-1 to TRBJ2-7, with unresolved D. Germline V lookup: CDR1 SGHRS, CDR2 YFSETQ. The CDR3 loop spans 13 amino acids. The V end was cut by 1 base, the J end by 3 bases, with 8 bases between.

The V call is TRBV5-1, the J call TRBJ1-1; D perhaps matches TRBD1 (6 bases). Between the trimmed V and J ends, which lost 0 bases and 4 bases, there was a span of 16 bases. The CDR3 loop spans 16 amino acids. Germline V gene lookup returns CDR1 SGHRS and CDR2 YFSETQ. The DNA of the CDR3 is TGCGCCAGCAGCTTGGGGGCCAACAGGGAAGCCACTGAAGCTTTCTTT. Its protein is CASSLGANREATEAFF.

This chain connects TRBV28 to TRBJ2-7, with 7 bases lining up with TRBD2. Germline CDR1 reads MDHEN; CDR2 reads SYDVKM. V shed 2 bases and J 7 bases; nucleotides not matched to a gene: 5. The CDR3 has 13 residues. As DNA, the CDR3 is TGTGCCAGCAGTTTAGGGGGGGGTCGGGAGCAGTACTTC. Translated: CASSLGGGREQYF.

V and J are TRBV3-1 (or the pseudogene TRBV3-2) and TRBJ2-7, with TRBD2 matching 7 bases. There are 15 residues in the CDR3. From germline, CDR1 is LGHDT and CDR2 YNNKEL (reference sequence). J lost 1 base, V lost 3 bases, and 6 bases had no gene match. CDR3 coding DNA: TGTGCCAGCAGCCATGCGGGGACTACTTCCTACGAGCAGTACTTC. This sequence encodes CASSHAGTTSYEQYF.

The chain combines TRBV6-1 with TRBJ2-6; 8 bases fit TRBD1. The CDR3 length is 15 residues. V shed 6 bases, J shed 4 bases, and the junction held 5 bases outside the gene matches. Germline CDR1 and CDR2: MNHNS and SASEGT. CDR3 DNA: TGTGCCAGCAGACTCCAGGGGGCCGGGGCCAACGTCCTGACTTTC. It codes for CASRLQGAGANVLTF.

This clone was found a few times. The chain employs TRBV19 and TRBJ2-7; the D gene is possibly TRBD1 (6 bases). V lost 5 bases and J 3 bases, leaving 14 bases between the germline ends. CDR1 is LNHDA, CDR2 SQIVND, per germline (reference sequence). The CDR3 covers 14 residues. DNA of the CDR3: TGTGCCAGTAGTGCTTATACAGGGTACTACGAGCAGTACTTC. As protein: CASSAYTGYYEQYF.

The chain combines TRBV4-3 with TRBJ2-2, with D perhaps matching TRBD1 (5 bases). CDR1 is LGHNA and CDR2 is YSLEER in the germline V gene. The V and J ends lost 1 base and 3 bases respectively, with 12 bases between them. The CDR3 has 16 residues. The CDR3 region has the DNA TGCGCCAGCAGCCAAGGGGCCAGGGCATACACCGGGGAGCTGTTTTTT. Its translation is CASSQGARAYTGELFF.

The chain combines TRBV11-3 with TRBJ2-1, with D perhaps TRBD1 (5 bases). With 5 bases removed from V and 5 bases from J, the gap between germline ends came to 22 bases. CDR1 and CDR2 (germline): SGHNT, YENEEA. This CDR3 has 17 amino acids. CDR3 sequence reads: CASSPQSFREGDNEQFF. CDR3 DNA sequence: TGTGCCAGCAGCCCTCAAAGTTTCAGGGAAGGAGACAATGAGCAGTTCTTC.

The V and J genes are TRBV6-5 and TRBJ1-2; no clear D. The CDR3 totals 13 residues. Germline values: CDR1 MNHEY, CDR2 SVGAGI. Trimming took off 1 base at V and 5 bases at J, with 8 bases between the two ends. In nucleotides, the CDR3 is TGTGCCAGCAGTTACTTTCGTGGGTATGGCTACACCTTC. It specifies CASSYFRGYGYTF.

The V gene is TRBV7-2, the J gene TRBJ2-7, with 8 bases lining up with TRBD1. The V segment lost 3 bases and the J segment 5 bases; nucleotides outside the gene matches: 9. Germline CDR1 and CDR2: SGHTA and FQGNSA. This CDR3 is built from 15 residues. The CDR3 region is CASSFAGGAPNEQYF. DNA for the CDR3: TGTGCCAGCAGCTTCGCAGGGGGCGCCCCTAACGAGCAGTACTTC.

The chain joins TRBV10-2 to TRBJ1-5; D gene unclear. CDR1 WSHSY and CDR2 SAAADI come from the germline V gene. The CDR3 extends over 19 amino acids. Deletions cut 0 bases from V and 4 bases from J, with 22 bases between. CDR3 protein: CASSESGAKLMAGNQPQHF. CDR3 coding DNA: TGCGCCAGCAGTGAGTCGGGAGCAAAGCTCATGGCTGGGAATCAGCCCCAGCATTTT.

The chain carries TRBV12-3 or TRBV12-4 and TRBJ1-3; TRBD1 might be the D (6 bases). Trimming stripped 6 bases from V and 4 bases from J, with 10 bases between. This CDR3 has 13 residues. CDR3 bases: TGTGCCAGCAGCGGGACATTAGGAAACACCATATATTTT. Protein sequence: CASSGTLGNTIYF.

This chain uses TRBV5-4 with TRBJ2-3, with D unclear. The V end was cut by 6 bases, the J end by 4 bases, with 15 bases between. This CDR3 is built from 14 residues. From germline, CDR1 is SGHNT and CDR2 YYREEE (reference sequence). The CDR3 here is CASKESAKADTQYF. CDR3 DNA: TGTGCCAGCAAGGAGAGCGCCAAGGCAGATACGCAGTATTTT.

This clone was found once. The gene calls are TRBV7-9 and TRBJ1-4; 7 bases are a match to TRBD1. CDR1 and CDR2 from the germline V gene are SEHNR and FQNEAQ (reference sequence). J was trimmed by 8 bases and V by 7 bases; bases with no gene match: 10. The CDR3 contains 14 residues. The CDR3 bases are TGTGCCAGCACCCATTCAGGGGGTTACGAAAAACTGTTTTTT. Its translation: CASTHSGGYEKLFF.

In its sample, this clone was seen once. This chain uses TRBV4-2 with TRBJ2-3, with D hard to call. Germline lookup yields CDR1 LGHNA and CDR2 YNFKEQ. CDR3 length: 15 residues. The V end was cut by 6 bases, the J end by 1 base, with 14 bases between. CDR3 sequence reads: CASRGTIGGTDTQYF. CDR3 nucleotide sequence: TGTGCCAGCAGGGGAACAATAGGTGGCACAGATACGCAGTATTTT.

This rearrangement joins TRBV27 to TRBJ2-1, with D uncertain. The germline CDR1 and CDR2 sequences are MNHEY and SMNVEV (reference sequence). The CDR3 contains 14 residues. The V end lost 5 bases, the J end lost 0 bases, and 8 bases lay between the germline ends. CDR3 protein: CASSARISYNEQFF. Here the CDR3 DNA reads TGTGCCAGCAGTGCCCGGATCTCCTACAATGAGCAGTTCTTC.

The J gene is TRBJ2-3, the V gene TRBV6-2 or TRBV6-3; 11 positions match TRBD2. Germline lookup yields CDR1 MNHEY and CDR2 SVGEGT. This CDR3 has 17 amino acids. The ends lost 6 bases at V and 5 bases at J; junction bases unmatched: 13. The CDR3 spells CASSKRSTSGGGDTQYF. As DNA, the CDR3 is TGTGCCAGCAGCAAGAGAAGTACTAGCGGGGGTGGAGATACGCAGTATTTT.

This clone was seen only a few times. The V call is TRBV5-1, the J call TRBJ2-7; 13 bases are a match to TRBD2. This CDR3 has 16 amino acids. Germline loops: CDR1 SGHRS, CDR2 YFSETQ. J gave up 4 bases and V 0 bases, and 4 bases lay outside the gene matches. The CDR3 DNA reads as TGCGCCAGCAGCTTGGGAGGGACTAGCGGGGTGTACGAGCAGTACTTC. It codes for CASSLGGTSGVYEQYF.

The chain joins TRBV28 to TRBJ1-1; D might be TRBD1 (5 bases). The CDR3 totals 13 residues. Germline V gives CDR1 MDHEN, CDR2 SYDVKM. V lost 2 bases to trimming and J lost 7 bases, with 11 bases between them. The CDR3 reads CASSLAGTLEAFF. The DNA for the CDR3 is TGTGCCAGCAGTTTAGCAGGGACTCTTGAAGCTTTCTTT.